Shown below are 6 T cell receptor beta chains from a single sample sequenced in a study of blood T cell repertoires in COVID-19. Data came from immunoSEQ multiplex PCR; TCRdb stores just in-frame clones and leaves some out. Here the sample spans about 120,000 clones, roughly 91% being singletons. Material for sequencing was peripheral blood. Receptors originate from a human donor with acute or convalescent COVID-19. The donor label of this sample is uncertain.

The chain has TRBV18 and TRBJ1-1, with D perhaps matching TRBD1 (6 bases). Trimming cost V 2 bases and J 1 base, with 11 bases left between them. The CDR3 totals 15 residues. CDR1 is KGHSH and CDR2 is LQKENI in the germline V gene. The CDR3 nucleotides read TGTGCCAGCTCACCAGGACAGAATCAGAACACTGAAGCTTTCTTT. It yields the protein CASSPGQNQNTEAFF.

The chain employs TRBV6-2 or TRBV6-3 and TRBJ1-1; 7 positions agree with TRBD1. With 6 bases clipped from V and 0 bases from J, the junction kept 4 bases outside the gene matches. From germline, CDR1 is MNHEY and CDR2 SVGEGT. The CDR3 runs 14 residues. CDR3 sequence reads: CASSPRGVNTEAFF. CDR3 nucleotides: TGTGCCAGCAGCCCCAGGGGGGTGAACACTGAAGCTTTCTTT.

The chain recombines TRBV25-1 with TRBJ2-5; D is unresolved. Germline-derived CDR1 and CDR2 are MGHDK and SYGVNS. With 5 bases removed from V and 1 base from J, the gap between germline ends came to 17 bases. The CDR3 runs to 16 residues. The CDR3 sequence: CASSPSPSVGQETQYF. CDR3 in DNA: TGTGCCAGCAGTCCCTCCCCGTCAGTTGGCCAAGAGACCCAGTACTTC.

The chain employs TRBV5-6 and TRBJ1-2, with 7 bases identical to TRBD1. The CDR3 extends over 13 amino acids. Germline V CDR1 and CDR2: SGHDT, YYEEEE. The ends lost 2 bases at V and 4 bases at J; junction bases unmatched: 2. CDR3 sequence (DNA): TGTGCCAGCAGCTTAAGACAGGGCTATGGCTACACCTTC. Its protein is CASSLRQGYGYTF. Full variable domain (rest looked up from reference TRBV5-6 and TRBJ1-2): DAGVTQSPTHLIKTRGQQVTLRCSPKSGHDTVSWYQQALGQGPQFIFQYYEEEERQRGNFPDRFSGHQFPNYSSELNVNALLLGDSALYLCASSLRQGYGYTFGSGTRLTVV.

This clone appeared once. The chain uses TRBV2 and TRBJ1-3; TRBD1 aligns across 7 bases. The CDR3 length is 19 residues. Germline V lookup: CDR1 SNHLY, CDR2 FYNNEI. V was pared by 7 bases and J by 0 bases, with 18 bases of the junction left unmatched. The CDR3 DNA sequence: TGTGCCAGCAACGGTGGAGTCCGAATCGGGACAGCCTCTGGAAACACCATATATTTT. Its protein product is CASNGGVRIGTASGNTIYF.

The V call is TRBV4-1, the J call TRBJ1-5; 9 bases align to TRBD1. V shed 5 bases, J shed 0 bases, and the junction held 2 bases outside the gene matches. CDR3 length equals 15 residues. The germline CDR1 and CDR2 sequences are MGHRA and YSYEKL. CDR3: CASSSDRGSNQPQHF. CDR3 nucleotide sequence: TGCGCCAGCAGCTCGGACAGGGGTAGCAATCAGCCCCAGCATTTT.